The clone carrying this T cell receptor beta chain was found a few times. TCRdb recomputed calls from the reads with MiXCR, one row per CDR3 protein. The data hold 250,000 or so distinct CDR3 sequences, with about a sixth observed a single time. The record originates from a study of T cell repertoires in cytomegalovirus infection. V was trimmed by 4 bases and J by 0 bases, leaving 13 bases between them. The CDR3 has 17 residues. Germline assignment: CDR1 SEHNR and CDR2 FQNEAQ (reference sequence). The V gene is TRBV7-9, the J gene TRBJ2-6; D is perhaps TRBD1 (5 bases). The material sequenced was CD8+ T cells from PBMCs. This TCR was recovered from a human donor in good health (CMV status not recorded). Some clones in this sample may be carry-over from other donors' samples. In nucleotides, the CDR3 is TGTGCCAGCAGCTCTAAGTTCCAGGGCTCTGGGGCCAACGTCCTGACTTTC. It yields the protein CASSSKFQGSGANVLTF.